The 29 T cell receptor beta chains below all came from one sample that was sequenced in a study of blood T cells in healthy people across ages. Through a sample-barcoded 5' primer and a J-beta primer mix, a second PCR was run for roughly 6 to 12 cycles. TCRdb used MiXCR to reprocess the 5' RACE reads, holding one entry per CDR3 protein. The sample includes roughly 1,700,000 distinct CDR3 sequences, about 28% of them seen just once. Sequencing used blood. The receptors here all came from a woman in her twenties or thirties in good health.

A few counts support this clonotype. This chain connects TRBV29-1 to TRBJ2-3, with TRBD1 as a possible D gene (5 bases). The germline V and J ends were trimmed by 8 bases and 3 bases, with 15 bases remaining between them. This CDR3 region has 13 residues. In germline, CDR1 is SQVTM, CDR2 ANQGSEA. The CDR3 nucleotides are TGCAGCTTCTCGCGGTCAGGGACAGATACGCAGTATTTT. Translated: CSFSRSGTDTQYF.

The CDR3 sequence is CSARKAYTEAFF. CDR3 DNA sequence: TGCAGTGCTAGAAAGGCCTACACTGAAGCTTTCTTT. The rearrangement links TRBV20-1 to TRBJ1-1; D gene unclear. V lost 2 bases and J lost 3, with 7 bases in between. Germline CDR1 and CDR2: DFQATT and SNEGSKA (reference sequence). The CDR3 spans 12 residues.

The chain combines TRBV20-1 with TRBJ1-6, with D uncertain. The length of the CDR3 is 15 residues. Germline V gene lookup returns CDR1 DFQATT and CDR2 SNEGSKA (reference sequence). V dropped 2 bases and J dropped 10 bases, with 18 bases sitting between them. CDR3 coding DNA: TGCAGTGCTAGACCGGGGTCAGCCTCCTCCTCACCCCTCCACTTT. It is translated as CSARPGSASSSPLHF.

The chain couples TRBV20-1 to TRBJ1-6; D possibly corresponds to TRBD1 (6 bases). V lost 4 bases and J lost 6, with 13 bases in between. The germline CDR1 and CDR2 sequences are DFQATT and SNEGSKA (reference sequence). The CDR3 contains 14 residues. The CDR3 spells CSAKRTDINSPLHF. CDR3 nucleotide sequence: TGCAGTGCTAAACGGACAGATATTAATTCACCCCTCCACTTT.

This clonotype was observed a handful of times. The rearrangement uses TRBV27 and TRBJ1-2; D is uncertain. The CDR3 extends over 13 amino acids. V was shortened by 0 bases and J by 6 bases, with 8 bases between the two germline ends. Germline V lookup: CDR1 MNHEY, CDR2 SMNVEV (reference sequence). CDR3 in DNA: TGTGCCAGCAGTTTATCGGCGAGGGATGGCTACACCTTC. This codes for CASSLSARDGYTF.

The chain carries TRBV20-1 and TRBJ2-3, with 11 bases fitting TRBD2. This CDR3 has 19 amino acids. Germline V gives CDR1 DFQATT, CDR2 SNEGSKA (reference sequence). V was pared by 1 base and J by 1 base, with 13 bases of the junction left unmatched. CDR3 DNA sequence: TGCAGTGCTAGAGTTCCTCGAGGTAGCGGGGGGGGAGGCACAGATACGCAGTATTTT. Translation gives CSARVPRGSGGGGTDTQYF.

J is TRBJ2-1 and V is TRBV29-1, with no clear D. The CDR3 totals 11 residues. The germline V gene has CDR1 SQVTM and CDR2 ANQGSEA. The V and J ends lost 6 bases and 8 bases respectively, with 11 bases between them. In DNA form, the CDR3 reads TGCAGCGTAGCCAACATGGATGAGCAGTTCTTC. Translating gives CSVANMDEQFF.

V usage is TRBV5-1 and J usage is TRBJ2-3; D gene unclear. The germline gives CDR1 SGHRS, CDR2 YFSETQ. V gave up 1 base and J gave up 2 bases, with 8 bases separating them. The CDR3 consists of 14 residues. The CDR3 loop is CASSLLLTTDTQYF. CDR3 coding DNA: TGCGCCAGCAGCTTGCTTCTCACCACAGATACGCAGTATTTT. The full variable domain, its missing parts supplied by reference TRBV5-1 and TRBJ2-3, is KAGVTQTPRYLIKTRGQQVTLSCSPISGHRSVSWYQQTPGQGLQFLFEYFSETQRNKGNFPGRFSGRQFSNSRSEMNVSTLELGDSALYLCASSLLLTTDTQYFGPGTRLTVL.

This chain joins TRBV3-1 and TRBJ1-1; unclear D gene. V was clipped by 1 base and J by 7 bases, with 7 bases between them. The CDR3 runs 12 residues. CDR1 is LGHDT and CDR2 is YNNKEL in the germline V gene (reference sequence). The CDR3 reads CASSQVRGEAFF. In nucleotides, the CDR3 is TGTGCCAGCAGCCAAGTTCGGGGTGAAGCTTTCTTT.

This clonotype was counted many times. This chain links TRBV10-3 with TRBJ2-7, with D perhaps being TRBD1 or TRBD2 (6 bases each). This CDR3 spans 14 amino acids. Trimming cost V 6 bases and J 5 bases, with 17 bases left between them. Germline-derived CDR1 and CDR2 are ENHRY and SYGVKD. In DNA, the CDR3 is TGTGCCATCAGAAGCGGGTCAGGGGAGGACGAGCAGTACTTC. It is translated as CAIRSGSGEDEQYF.

Only a few counts were recorded for this clonotype. V gene TRBV20-1 combines with J gene TRBJ1-1; TRBD1 might be the D (5 bases). Trimming took off 5 bases at V and 2 bases at J, with 18 bases between the two ends. CDR1 is DFQATT, CDR2 SNEGSKA, per germline (reference sequence). The CDR3 is made up of 15 amino acids. Written as DNA, the CDR3 is TGCAGTGCTCGGGCGATCCAGGGCTATAACACTGAAGCTTTCTTT. It encodes CSARAIQGYNTEAFF.

This clonotype was detected many times. The chain couples TRBV29-1 to TRBJ2-5; 7 positions agree with TRBD2. J lost 3 bases, V lost 6 bases, and 7 bases had no gene match. Germline assignment: CDR1 SQVTM and CDR2 ANQGSEA. CDR3 size: 13 residues. The CDR3 loop is CSVRREYKETQYF. The CDR3 nucleotides are TGCAGCGTGAGGCGGGAGTACAAAGAGACCCAGTACTTC.

The chain combines TRBV28 with TRBJ1-2; TRBD1 matches at 7 bases. The ends lost 7 bases at V and 4 bases at J; junction bases unmatched: 9. From germline, CDR1 is MDHEN and CDR2 SYDVKM. The CDR3 spans 14 residues. CDR3 protein: CASIFAGDSYGYTF. The CDR3 DNA reads TGTGCCAGCATCTTCGCGGGGGACAGCTATGGCTACACCTTC.

V and J are TRBV12-3 or TRBV12-4 and TRBJ2-3, with 9 bases identical to TRBD2. The trim removed 8 bases at V and 3 bases at J, leaving 6 bases unmatched. CDR3 length: 14 amino acids. The CDR3 region has the DNA TGTGCCAGCGGATTGCTAGCGGGGACAGATACGCAGTATTTT. This sequence encodes CASGLLAGTDTQYF.

As regards this clonotype: A single base separates this from a much larger clone, so it may be a read error. The chain links TRBV20-1 to TRBJ2-7; the D gene is possibly TRBD1 (6 bases). Germline V gives CDR1 DFQATT, CDR2 SNEGSKA (reference sequence). V lost 0 bases and J lost 6, with 18 bases in between. The CDR3 contains 15 residues. CDR3 region: CSARDPNRVCAEQYF. Written as DNA, the CDR3 is TGCAGTGCTAGAGATCCGAACAGGGTCTGTGCCGAGCAGTACTTC.

The chain is built from TRBV12-3 or TRBV12-4 and TRBJ1-6; TRBD1 aligns across 7 bases. The CDR3 has 17 amino acids. Trimming removed 6 bases from V and 2 bases from J; junction bases left unmatched: 10. The CDR3 coding sequence is TGTGCCAGCAGCGACAAACCAGGGGGAGCCTATAATTCACCCCTCCACTTT. Its protein product is CASSDKPGGAYNSPLHF.

This clonotype was found many times. The V and J genes are TRBV11-2 and TRBJ2-7, with TRBD1 identical over 9 bases. There are 15 residues in the CDR3. The V gene end was trimmed by 6 bases and the J gene end by 1 base; junction bases not matched to a gene: 7. Germline V gene data show CDR1 as SGHAT and CDR2 as FQNNGV. CDR3 DNA sequence: TGTGCCAGCAGTCAGGTGGGGACAGGGTCCTACGAGCAGTACTTC. Its protein product is CASSQVGTGSYEQYF.

This clonotype was seen only a few times. This chain joins TRBV5-1 and TRBJ2-3; 10 bases map to TRBD2. This CDR3 is 15 amino acids long. The V and J ends lost 4 bases and 4 bases, in that order; junction bases with no gene match: 6. Germline lookup yields CDR1 SGHRS and CDR2 YFSETQ. CDR3 nucleotides: TGCGCCAGCAGCACACGGACTAGCGGAGCAGATACGCAGTATTTT. Protein: CASSTRTSGADTQYF.

This chain links TRBV5-1 with TRBJ2-1, with D unresolved. There are 17 residues in the CDR3. V was shortened by 0 bases and J by 1 base, with 14 bases between the two germline ends. Germline V CDR1 and CDR2: SGHRS, YFSETQ. In nucleotides, the CDR3 is TGCGCCAGCAGCTTGGCCTTCGCAGGCCGGTCCTACAATGAGCAGTTCTTC. Translation gives CASSLAFAGRSYNEQFF.

The chain employs TRBV20-1 and TRBJ2-3; a possible D gene is TRBD1 (6 bases). CDR1 is DFQATT, CDR2 SNEGSKA, per germline (reference sequence). CDR3 size: 15 residues. The V end lost 3 bases, the J end lost 2 bases, and 15 bases lay between the germline ends. CDR3 loop: CSASVPGVDTDTQYF. The CDR3 bases are TGCAGTGCTAGTGTACCAGGGGTTGACACAGATACGCAGTATTTT.

This clonotype was seen only a few times. The gene calls are TRBV12-5 and TRBJ2-1; tentatively, D is TRBD2 (5 bases). Germline CDR1 is LGHNT and CDR2 is FRNRAP. The CDR3 contains 13 residues. Trimming left V 2 bases short and J 9 bases short, with 11 bases between. The CDR3 DNA sequence: TGTGCTAGTGGTTTGTTAACTAGAGGTGAGCAGTTCTTC. Its translation is CASGLLTRGEQFF.

There are a few counts of this clonotype. The rearrangement links TRBV5-1 to TRBJ2-1; 7 bases fit TRBD1. Germline CDR1 is SGHRS and CDR2 is YFSETQ. V was pared by 0 bases and J by 9 bases, with 6 bases of the junction left unmatched. This CDR3 comprises 14 residues. The CDR3 sequence: CASSLGGNRGEQFF. CDR3 in DNA: TGCGCCAGCAGCTTGGGGGGGAACAGGGGTGAGCAGTTCTTC. The full variable domain, with the rest looked up from reference TRBV5-1 and TRBJ2-1, is KAGVTQTPRYLIKTRGQQVTLSCSPISGHRSVSWYQQTPGQGLQFLFEYFSETQRNKGNFPGRFSGRQFSNSRSEMNVSTLELGDSALYLCASSLGGNRGEQFFGPGTRLTVL.

V usage is TRBV30 and J usage is TRBJ1-5; possible D gene TRBD1, 6 bases. Germline lookup yields CDR1 GTSNPN and CDR2 SVGIG (reference sequence). Trimming took 1 base from V and 2 from J, leaving 6 bases between them. The CDR3 sequence is 13 residues long. The CDR3 sequence is CAWSEGGNQPQHF. The CDR3 region has the DNA TGTGCCTGGAGTGAGGGGGGCAATCAGCCCCAGCATTTT.

The CDR3 DNA reads TGCGCCAGCAGCATGGAAGGGACTGAAGCTTTCTTT. The encoded protein is CASSMEGTEAFF. The chain links TRBV5-1 to TRBJ1-1; no definite D call. The germline gives CDR1 SGHRS, CDR2 YFSETQ. The ends were cut back, 4 bases at V and 5 bases at J, with 9 bases in the middle. The CDR3 totals 12 residues.

This clonotype was counted a few times. The chain uses TRBV4-2 and TRBJ2-1; TRBD2 matches 10 bases. The CDR3 consists of 17 residues. The J segment lost 8 bases and the V segment lost 0 bases, leaving 10 bases of the junction unmatched. Germline lookup yields CDR1 LGHNA and CDR2 YNFKEQ. The CDR3 sequence is CASSQEPLAGAWDEQFF. The CDR3, as DNA: TGTGCCAGCAGCCAAGAGCCGCTAGCGGGAGCTTGGGATGAGCAGTTCTTC.

The V gene is TRBV10-2, the J gene TRBJ2-2; no firm D call. The CDR3 has 15 residues. The germline CDR1 and CDR2 sequences are WSHSY and SAAADI. Trimming cost V 10 bases and J 4 bases, with 19 bases left between them. The CDR3 spells CANPPQRWSTGELFF. In DNA form, the CDR3 reads TGCGCCAACCCTCCCCAGCGTTGGAGCACCGGGGAGCTGTTTTTT.

Ten or more counts support this clonotype. CDR3 amino acids: CASSPGQGAETQYF. The CDR3 coding sequence is TGTGCCAGCTCACCGGGACAGGGGGCGGAGACCCAGTACTTC. The V gene is TRBV18, the J gene TRBJ2-5; 12 bases line up with TRBD1. The CDR3 is 14 amino acids. The germline gives CDR1 KGHSH, CDR2 LQKENI. Trimming cost V 3 bases and J 5 bases; bases outside gene matches: 1.

Details on this clonotype: A much larger clone lies a single base off, so this may be a read error. The chain recombines TRBV10-3 with TRBJ2-4; possible D gene TRBD2, 6 bases. The J call may be in error: the DNA end matches TRBJ2-5 better. The CDR3 sequence is 16 residues long. CDR1 ENHRY and CDR2 SYGVKD come from the germline V gene. CDR3 in DNA: TGTGTCATCAGTGATTTCGGCGGGGCGCCTCCAGAGACCCAGTACTTC. Translated, it gives CVISDFGGAPPETQYF.

There are many counts of this clonotype. The chain combines TRBV5-1 with TRBJ1-2; 8 bases line up with TRBD1. The V segment lost 2 bases and the J segment 8 bases; nucleotides outside the gene matches: 14. There are 16 residues in the CDR3. CDR1 is SGHRS and CDR2 is YFSETQ in the germline V gene. The CDR3, as DNA: TGCGCCAGCAGCTTATTCGGGACAGGCGGACTGGGAGGCTACACCTTC. Translating it yields CASSLFGTGGLGGYTF.